This is a list of T cell receptor beta chains from one sample in a study of cytomegalovirus exposure and HLA in healthy donors. Some clones are missing from TCRdb's copy, which holds only in-frame ones; the method was immunoSEQ multiplex PCR. The data hold approximately 150,000 clones, with more than 70% observed a single time. Material for sequencing was PBMCs. The receptors derive from a man aged 25-45 years in good health and CMV-seronegative. The CDR3 runs from the conserved cysteine through the conserved F or W. Each record gives: clone size, D gene, V gene, J gene, CDR3 protein, CDR3 DNA. A D gene is named only where the DNA matches it firmly. Clone size is shown for a subset of rows, as once, few, many or a class of expanded clone.

.,.,TRBV6-5,TRBJ2-7,CASSRALATTYEQYF,TGTGCCAGCAGTCGCGCTCTAGCGACAACCTACGAGCAGTACTTC
.,TRBD1,TRBV28,TRBJ1-3,CASIHRGGGNTIYF,TGTGCCAGCATTCACAGGGGTGGCGGAAACACCATATATTTT
.,TRBD1,TRBV12-5,TRBJ1-1,CASGFSPQGENTEAFF,TGTGCTAGTGGTTTCTCCCCTCAGGGGGAGAACACTGAAGCTTTCTTT
.,.,TRBV5-1,TRBJ2-1,CASSPMSGVADNEQFF,TGCGCCAGCAGCCCAATGTCGGGGGTAGCGGACAATGAGCAGTTCTTC
.,.,TRBV2,TRBJ2-1,CASGGISYNEQFF,TGTGCCAGCGGCGGGATCTCCTACAATGAGCAGTTCTTC
.,TRBD2,TRBV11-3,TRBJ2-1,CASSLKSSGSYNEQFF,TGTGCCAGCAGCTTAAAGTCTAGCGGAAGCTACAATGAGCAGTTCTTC
.,TRBD1,TRBV18,TRBJ2-1,CASSSETGANEQFF,TGTGCCAGCTCATCAGAGACAGGGGCCAATGAGCAGTTCTTC
.,TRBD2,TRBV5-6,TRBJ2-3,CASSLITGLAGSNTQYF,TGTGCCAGCAGCTTGATCACGGGACTAGCGGGGTCAAATACGCAGTATTTT
few,TRBD2,TRBV5-5,TRBJ2-5,CASSSHASGKGETQYF,TGTGCCAGCAGCTCGCACGCTAGCGGGAAGGGAGAGACCCAGTACTTC
.,.,TRBV6-5,TRBJ1-5,CASTSGGSAQPQHF,TGTGCCAGCACCAGCGGGGGGTCGGCTCAGCCCCAGCATTTT
.,.,TRBV5-1,TRBJ2-3,CASSTGQRTSDTQYF,TGCGCCAGCAGCACCGGACAGCGCACCTCCGATACGCAGTATTTT
once,TRBD2,TRBV9,TRBJ2-2,CASSVGVAGGIDTGELFF,TGTGCCAGCAGCGTAGGTGTAGCGGGGGGGATAGACACCGGGGAGCTGTTTTTT
.,.,TRBV4-3,TRBJ2-7,CASSQDWGISYEQYF,TGCGCCAGCAGCCAAGATTGGGGCATCTCCTACGAGCAGTACTTC
.,TRBD1,TRBV28,TRBJ1-5,CASSRTGNQPQHF,TGTGCCAGCAGTCGGACAGGGAACCAGCCCCAGCATTTT
.,.,TRBV5-4,TRBJ2-2,CASSFDRNTGELFF,TGTGCCAGCAGCTTCGACAGAAACACCGGGGAGCTGTTTTTT
.,TRBD1,TRBV10-3,TRBJ2-6,CAIRGQVVSGANVLTF,TGTGCCATTAGAGGACAGGTGGTATCTGGGGCCAACGTCCTGACTTTC
once,TRBD1,TRBV7-3,TRBJ1-5,CASINPTGTGGTQPQHF,TGTGCCAGCATCAACCCGACCGGGACAGGGGGCACTCAGCCCCAGCATTTT
.,.,TRBV27,TRBJ2-7,CASSFGQHSYEQYF,TGTGCCAGCAGTTTTGGACAGCACTCCTACGAGCAGTACTTC
.,.,TRBV18,TRBJ2-1,CASSPPPVLGGGLYNEQFF,TGTGCCAGCTCACCACCTCCCGTCTTAGGGGGGGGGCTTTACAATGAGCAGTTCTTC
.,TRBD2,TRBV27,TRBJ2-7,CASSLQSGSLGEQYF,TGTGCCAGCAGTTTACAGAGCGGGAGCTTAGGCGAGCAGTACTTC
.,.,TRBV5-1,TRBJ2-1,CASSVFSGEQFF,TGCGCCAGCAGCGTGTTTTCGGGTGAGCAGTTCTTC
.,TRBD2,TRBV5-1,TRBJ2-2,CASSYSLSSGGVRTGELFF,TGCGCCAGCAGCTACTCATTGTCTAGCGGGGGGGTTCGGACCGGGGAGCTGTTTTTT
.,.,TRBV5-5,TRBJ2-1,CASSFQSDNEQFF,TGTGCCAGCAGCTTTCAGTCAGACAATGAGCAGTTCTTC
.,TRBD1,TRBV2,TRBJ1-2,CASSEAHQWGQGANYGYTF,TGTGCCAGCAGTGAAGCACACCAATGGGGACAGGGAGCTAACTATGGCTACACCTTC
.,TRBD1,TRBV28,TRBJ1-1,CASSLLAGGAEAAFF,TGTGCCAGCAGTTTATTGGCAGGGGGCGCGGAGGCGGCTTTCTTT
.,.,TRBV21-1,TRBJ1-5,CASNDSRPNQPQHF,TGTGCCAGCAACGACAGTCGTCCGAATCAGCCCCAGCATTTT
.,.,TRBV12-2,TRBJ1-3,CASRLAQGAGSGNTIYF,TGTGCAAGTCGCTTAGCCCAGGGGGCTGGCTCTGGAAACACCATATATTTT
.,.,TRBV18,TRBJ1-1,CASSPPVGEMNTEAFF,TGTGCCAGCTCACCACCTGTCGGGGAAATGAACACTGAAGCTTTCTTT
few,.,TRBV28,TRBJ1-3,CASNSRREFGNTIYF,TGTGCCAGCAACTCCCGGCGGGAATTTGGAAACACCATATATTTT
.,.,TRBV19,TRBJ1-1,CASSTRGGAANTEAFF,TGTGCCAGTAGTACCCGAGGGGGGGCGGCGAACACTGAAGCTTTCTTT
once,TRBD1,TRBV4-1,TRBJ1-1,CASSQGWDRIYTEAFF,TGCGCCAGCAGCCAAGGTTGGGACAGGATCTACACTGAAGCTTTCTTT
.,.,TRBV6-5,TRBJ2-2,CASSYESLRGTGELFF,TGTGCCAGCAGTTACGAGTCCCTTCGGGGCACCGGGGAGCTGTTTTTT
.,TRBD1,TRBV5-6,TRBJ2-7,CASSLGDRLGEQYF,TGTGCCAGCAGCTTGGGGGACAGGCTGGGCGAGCAGTACTTC
.,.,TRBV28,TRBJ1-5,CASSLIRVDNQPQHF,TGTGCCAGCAGTTTGATCAGGGTCGACAATCAGCCCCAGCATTTT
.,.,TRBV28,TRBJ1-5,CASTVGGRVSQPQHF,TGTGCCAGCACCGTGGGTGGCAGGGTAAGTCAGCCCCAGCATTTT
.,TRBD2,TRBV2,TRBJ2-1,CASRGREGRKLAGGPVVNEQFF,TGTGCCAGCAGGGGCCGGGAGGGCCGGAAGCTAGCGGGAGGGCCGGTCGTCAATGAGCAGTTCTTC
.,TRBD1,TRBV18,TRBJ2-2,CASSPPFGLRTGTGELFF,TGTGCCAGCTCACCACCGTTCGGATTACGGACAGGGACCGGGGAGCTGTTTTTT
.,.,TRBV29-1,TRBJ1-4,CSVGQGTEEKLFF,TGCAGCGTTGGTCAGGGTACAGAGGAAAAACTGTTTTTT
.,.,TRBV4-3,TRBJ2-7,CASSQGAASYEQYF,TGCGCCAGCAGCCAAGGTGCGGCCTCCTACGAGCAGTACTTC
.,TRBD1,TRBV6-1,TRBJ2-3,CASSEEAGGADTQYF,TGTGCCAGCAGTGAAGAGGCAGGGGGCGCAGATACGCAGTATTTT
once,TRBD1,TRBV29-1,TRBJ2-7,CSVEAGGSYEQYF,TGCAGCGTTGAGGCAGGGGGCTCCTACGAGCAGTACTTC
.,.,TRBV6-1,TRBJ1-4,CASKEGLATNEKLFF,TGTGCCAGCAAGGAGGGTTTAGCAACTAATGAAAAACTGTTTTTT
.,.,TRBV14,TRBJ2-1,CASSQELVPGGEQFF,TGTGCCAGCAGCCAAGAGTTGGTGCCGGGTGGTGAGCAGTTCTTC
few,TRBD1,TRBV5-1,TRBJ2-5,CASSLDRGETQYF,TGCGCCAGCAGCCTGGACAGGGGCGAGACCCAGTACTTC
.,.,TRBV5-1,TRBJ1-1,CASSLEWPSGTEAFF,TGCGCCAGCAGCTTGGAATGGCCTTCGGGCACTGAAGCTTTCTTT
.,TRBD1,TRBV6-1,TRBJ1-4,CASSVGQGAFEKLFF,TGTGCCAGCAGTGTGGGACAGGGGGCTTTCGAAAAACTGTTTTTT
.,.,TRBV5-1,TRBJ2-2,CASQPGRTGELFF,TGCGCCAGCCAGCCCGGGCGGACAGGGGAGCTGTTTTTT
few,TRBD2,TRBV6-6,TRBJ2-1,CASRGTSRHNEQFF,TGTGCCAGCAGGGGGACTAGTCGCCACAATGAGCAGTTCTTC
.,.,TRBV5-6,TRBJ2-3,CASSFPPQTDTQYF,TGTGCCAGCAGCTTTCCCCCACAGACAGATACGCAGTATTTT
.,TRBD2,TRBV7-9,TRBJ2-2,CASSRSSSGRTTGELFF,TGTGCCAGCAGCCGAAGTTCTAGCGGGAGAACGACCGGGGAGCTGTTTTTT
.,.,TRBV7-9,TRBJ1-1,CSSTLGGGKAEAFF,TGTTCCAGCACCCTAGGGGGAGGGAAGGCTGAAGCTTTCTTT
.,TRBD1,TRBV7-3,TRBJ2-7,CASSLRAGGNDEQYF,TGTGCCAGCAGCTTAAGGGCAGGGGGCAACGACGAGCAGTACTTC